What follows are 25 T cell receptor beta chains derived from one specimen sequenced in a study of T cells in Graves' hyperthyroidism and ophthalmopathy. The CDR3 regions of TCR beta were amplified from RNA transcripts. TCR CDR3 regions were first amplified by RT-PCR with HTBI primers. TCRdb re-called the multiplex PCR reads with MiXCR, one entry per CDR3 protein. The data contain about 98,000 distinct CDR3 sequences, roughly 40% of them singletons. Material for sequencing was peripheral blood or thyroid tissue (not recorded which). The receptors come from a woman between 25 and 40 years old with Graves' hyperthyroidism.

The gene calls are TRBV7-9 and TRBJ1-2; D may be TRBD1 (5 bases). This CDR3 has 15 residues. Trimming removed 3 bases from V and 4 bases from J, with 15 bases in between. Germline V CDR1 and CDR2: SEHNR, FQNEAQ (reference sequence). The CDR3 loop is CASSLGPGGSYGYTF. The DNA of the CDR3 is TGTGCCAGCAGCTTGGGCCCCGGGGGAAGCTATGGCTACACCTTC.

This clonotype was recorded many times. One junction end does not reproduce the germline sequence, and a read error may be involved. The CDR3 coding sequence is TGTGCCAGCAGTTTATTAGGTAGCGATCAGCCCCAGCATTTT. Its translation: CASSLLGSDQPQHF. The chain links TRBV27 to TRBJ1-5, with D uncertain. The CDR3 has 14 amino acids. Germline CDR1 and CDR2: MNHEY and SMNVEV (reference sequence).

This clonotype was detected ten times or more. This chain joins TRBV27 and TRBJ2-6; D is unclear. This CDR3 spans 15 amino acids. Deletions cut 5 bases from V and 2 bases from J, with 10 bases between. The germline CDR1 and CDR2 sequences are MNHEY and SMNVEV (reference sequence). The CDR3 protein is CASSPGVTGANVLTF. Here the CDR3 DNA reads TGTGCCAGCAGTCCGGGTGTGACTGGGGCCAACGTCCTGACTTTC.

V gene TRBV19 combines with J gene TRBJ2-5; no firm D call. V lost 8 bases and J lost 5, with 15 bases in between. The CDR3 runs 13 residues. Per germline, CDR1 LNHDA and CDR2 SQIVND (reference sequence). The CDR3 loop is CASPVVFGETQYF. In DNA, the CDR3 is TGTGCCAGTCCAGTGGTCTTCGGGGAGACCCAGTACTTC.

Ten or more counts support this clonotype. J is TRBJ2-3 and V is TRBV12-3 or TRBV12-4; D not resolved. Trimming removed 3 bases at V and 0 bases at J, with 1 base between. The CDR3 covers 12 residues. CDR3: CASSLSTDTQYF. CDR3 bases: TGTGCCAGCAGTTTGAGCACAGATACGCAGTATTTT.

The CDR3 region has the DNA TGCAGCGTTGGCCCCGAGGGACATCCGAACTATGGCTACACCTTC. Its translation is CSVGPEGHPNYGYTF. The chain carries TRBV29-1 and TRBJ1-2; possible D gene TRBD1, 6 bases. Germline CDR1 SQVTM, CDR2 ANQGSEA. The germline V and J ends were trimmed by 4 bases and 2 bases, with 17 bases remaining between them. CDR3 size: 15 residues.

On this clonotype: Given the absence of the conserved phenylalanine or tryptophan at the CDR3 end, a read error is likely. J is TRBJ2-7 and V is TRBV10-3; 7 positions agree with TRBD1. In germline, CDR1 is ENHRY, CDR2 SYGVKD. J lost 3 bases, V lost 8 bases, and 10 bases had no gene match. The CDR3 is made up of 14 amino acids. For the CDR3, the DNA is TGTGCCATCTCCTCCGGGACAGTTAACTACGAGCAGTACCTC. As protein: CAISSGTVNYEQYL.

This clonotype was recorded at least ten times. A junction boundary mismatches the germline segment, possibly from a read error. CDR3 nucleotides: TGTGCCAGCAGTGAAGGACTACCAGGCACAGATGCGCAGTATTTT. This codes for CASSEGLPGTDAQYF. This rearrangement joins TRBV2 to TRBJ2-3; tentative D call: TRBD2 (5 bases). This CDR3 has 15 amino acids. Germline V CDR1 and CDR2: SNHLY, FYNNEI.

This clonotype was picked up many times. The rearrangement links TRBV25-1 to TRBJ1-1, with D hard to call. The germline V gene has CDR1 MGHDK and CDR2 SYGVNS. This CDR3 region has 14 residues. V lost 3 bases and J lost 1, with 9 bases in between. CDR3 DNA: TGTGCCAGCAGTGAGTCGGCTGAGAACACTGAAGCTTTCTTT. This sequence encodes CASSESAENTEAFF.

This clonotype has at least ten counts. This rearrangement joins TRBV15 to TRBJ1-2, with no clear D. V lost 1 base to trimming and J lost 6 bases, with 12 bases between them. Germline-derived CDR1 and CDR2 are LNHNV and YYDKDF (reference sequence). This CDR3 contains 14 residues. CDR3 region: CATSRVPGYDGYTF. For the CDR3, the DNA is TGTGCCACCAGCAGAGTTCCGGGGTACGATGGCTACACCTTC.

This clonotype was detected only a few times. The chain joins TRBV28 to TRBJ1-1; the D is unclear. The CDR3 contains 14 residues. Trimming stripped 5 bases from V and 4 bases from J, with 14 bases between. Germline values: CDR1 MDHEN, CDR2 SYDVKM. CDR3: CASSPPRGFTEAFF. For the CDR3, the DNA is TGTGCCAGCAGTCCCCCCCGAGGTTTCACTGAAGCTTTCTTT.

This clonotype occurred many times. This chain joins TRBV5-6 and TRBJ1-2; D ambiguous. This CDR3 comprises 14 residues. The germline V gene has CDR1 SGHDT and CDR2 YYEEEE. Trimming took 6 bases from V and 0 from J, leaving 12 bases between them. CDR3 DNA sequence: TGTGCCAGCACCCGACTTTGGGCTAACTATGGCTACACCTTC. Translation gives CASTRLWANYGYTF.

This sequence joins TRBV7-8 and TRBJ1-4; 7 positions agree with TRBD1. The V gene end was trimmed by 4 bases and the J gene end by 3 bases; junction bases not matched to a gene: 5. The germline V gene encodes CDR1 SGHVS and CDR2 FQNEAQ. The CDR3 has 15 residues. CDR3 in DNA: TGTGCCAGCAGCTCTAGGGGGCTGGCTAATGAAAAACTGTTTTTT. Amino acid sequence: CASSSRGLANEKLFF.

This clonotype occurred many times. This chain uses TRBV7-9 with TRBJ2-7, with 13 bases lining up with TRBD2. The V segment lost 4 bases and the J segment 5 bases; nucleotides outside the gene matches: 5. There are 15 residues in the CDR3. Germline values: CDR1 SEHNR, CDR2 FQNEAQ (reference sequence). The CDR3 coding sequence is TGTGCCAGCAGCTCCCGGACTAGCGGGAGCCACGAGCAGTACTTC. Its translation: CASSSRTSGSHEQYF.

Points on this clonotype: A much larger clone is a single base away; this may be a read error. This chain's CDR3 is CASSINPDGTEALF. Written as DNA, the CDR3 is TGTGCCAGTAGTATAAATCCCGATGGGACTGAAGCTCTCTTT. The V gene is TRBV19, the J gene TRBJ1-1; maybe TRBD1 (5 bases). The CDR3 extends over 14 amino acids. Germline CDR1 and CDR2: LNHDA and SQIVND (reference sequence).

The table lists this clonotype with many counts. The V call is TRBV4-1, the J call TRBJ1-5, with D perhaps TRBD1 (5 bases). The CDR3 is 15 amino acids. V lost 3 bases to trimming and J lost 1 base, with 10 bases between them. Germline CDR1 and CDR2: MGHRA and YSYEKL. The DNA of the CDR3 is TGCGCCAGCAGCCAGGGGGATCGGAGCAATCAGCCCCAGCATTTT. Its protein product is CASSQGDRSNQPQHF.

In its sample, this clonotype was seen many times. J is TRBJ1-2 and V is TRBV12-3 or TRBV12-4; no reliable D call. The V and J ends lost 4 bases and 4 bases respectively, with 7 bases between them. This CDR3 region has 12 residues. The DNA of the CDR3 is TGTGCCAGCAGTTGGGGTGGCTATGGCTACACCTTC. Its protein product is CASSWGGYGYTF.

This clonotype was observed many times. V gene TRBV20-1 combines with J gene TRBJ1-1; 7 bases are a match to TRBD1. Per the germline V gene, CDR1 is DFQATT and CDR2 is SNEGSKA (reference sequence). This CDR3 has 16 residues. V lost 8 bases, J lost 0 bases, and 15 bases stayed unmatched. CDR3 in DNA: TGCAGTCCCTCGGGACAGCTCAGACTCATGAACACTGAAGCTTTCTTT. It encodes CSPSGQLRLMNTEAFF.

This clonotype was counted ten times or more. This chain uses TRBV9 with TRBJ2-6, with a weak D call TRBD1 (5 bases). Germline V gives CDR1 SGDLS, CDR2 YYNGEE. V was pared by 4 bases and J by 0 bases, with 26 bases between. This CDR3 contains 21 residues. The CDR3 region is CASSQIFRKGKGSSGANVLTF. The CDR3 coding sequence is TGTGCCAGCAGCCAGATATTTCGAAAGGGGAAAGGGTCCTCTGGGGCCAACGTCCTGACTTTC. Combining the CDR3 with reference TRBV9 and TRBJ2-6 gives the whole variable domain DSGVTQTPKHLITATGQRVTLRCSPRSGDLSVYWYQQSLDQGLQFLIQYYNGEERAKGNILERFSAQQFPDLHSELNLSSLELGDSALYFCASSQIFRKGKGSSGANVLTFGAGSRLTVL.

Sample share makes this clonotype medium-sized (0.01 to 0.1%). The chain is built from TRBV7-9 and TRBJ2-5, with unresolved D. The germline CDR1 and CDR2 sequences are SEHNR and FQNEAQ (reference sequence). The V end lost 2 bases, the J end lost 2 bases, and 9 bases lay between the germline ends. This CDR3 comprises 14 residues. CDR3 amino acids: CASSLSASQETQYF. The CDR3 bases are TGTGCCAGCAGCTTATCAGCTAGTCAAGAGACCCAGTACTTC. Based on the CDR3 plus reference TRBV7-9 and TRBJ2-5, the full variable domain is DTGVSQNPRHKITKRGQNVTFRCDPISEHNRLYWYRQTLGQGPEFLTYFQNEAQLEKSRLLSDRFSAERPKGSFSTLEIQRTEQGDSAMYLCASSLSASQETQYFGPGTRLLVL.

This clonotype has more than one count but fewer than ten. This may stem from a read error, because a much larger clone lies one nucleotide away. The CDR3 sequence: CATRAGGPSGDPYGQYF. CDR3 in DNA: TGTGCCACCAGGGCAGGGGGCCCTAGCGGGGATCCCTACGGGCAGTACTTC. The J gene is TRBJ2-7, the V gene TRBV5-4; possibly TRBD2 for D (9 bases). The CDR3 consists of 17 residues. Looked up from germline, CDR1 is SGHNT and CDR2 is YYREEE (reference sequence).

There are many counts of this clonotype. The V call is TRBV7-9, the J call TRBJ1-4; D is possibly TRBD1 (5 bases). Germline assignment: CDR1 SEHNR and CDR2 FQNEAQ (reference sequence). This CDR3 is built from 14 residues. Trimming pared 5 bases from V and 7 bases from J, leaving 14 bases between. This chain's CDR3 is CASSPRGESEKLFF. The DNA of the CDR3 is TGTGCCAGCAGCCCCCGGGGGGAAAGTGAAAAACTGTTTTTT.

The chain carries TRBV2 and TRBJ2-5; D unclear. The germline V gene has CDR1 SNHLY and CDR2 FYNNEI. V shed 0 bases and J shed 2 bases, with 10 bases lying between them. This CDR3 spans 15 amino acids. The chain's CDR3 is CASSEAWAEQETQYF. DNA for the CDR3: TGTGCCAGCAGTGAAGCTTGGGCCGAACAAGAGACCCAGTACTTC.

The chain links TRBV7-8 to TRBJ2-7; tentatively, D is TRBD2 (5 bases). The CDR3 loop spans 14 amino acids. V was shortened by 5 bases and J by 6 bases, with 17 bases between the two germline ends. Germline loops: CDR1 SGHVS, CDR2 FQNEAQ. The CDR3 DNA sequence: TGTGCCAGCAGCCTCAATGCGGGTTTTAGCGAGCAGTACTTC. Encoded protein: CASSLNAGFSEQYF.

The DNA of the CDR3 is TGTGCCATCAGTGTCAAAGGGATCGAGCAGTACTTC. This translates into CAISVKGIEQYF. The rearrangement uses TRBV10-3 and TRBJ2-7; D uncertain. Germline-derived CDR1 and CDR2 are ENHRY and SYGVKD. The CDR3 runs to 12 residues. V was pared by 4 bases and J by 6 bases, with 10 bases between.